This T cell receptor beta chain came from a study of T cells in Graves' hyperthyroidism and ophthalmopathy. Overall study findings and caveats: A model built on 13 V-J features separated ophthalmopathy from stable hyperthyroidism.

Only a few counts were recorded for this clonotype. Its matching antigen is unknown. Diagnosis relied on clinical symptoms, serum thyroxine and TRAb, thyroid ultrasound and orbital computed tomography. With V trimmed by 5 bases and J by 5 bases, 4 bases remained unmatched. The CDR3 loop spans 14 amino acids. Germline assignment: CDR1 KGHDR and CDR2 SFDVKD. RNA transcripts gave rise to amplified TCR beta CDR3 regions. A set of HTBI primers served as the primers for a first-round RT-PCR of the TCR CDR3. MiXCR, applied by TCRdb to the multiplex PCR reads, yields one record per CDR3 protein. The sample shows some 340,000 distinct CDR3 sequences, 12% to 15% of them seen only once.

The gene calls are TRBV24-1 and TRBJ2-2; 7 nucleotides agree with TRBD1. The specimen was blood. The clonotype originates from a woman in her forties with Graves' ophthalmopathy. The CDR3 here is CATSATGDTGELFF. CDR3 DNA sequence: TGTGCCACCAGTGCAACAGGGGATACCGGGGAGCTGTTTTTT.